This entry lists 6 T cell receptor beta chains sequenced from one sample in a study of shared clonotypes between healthy human individuals. TCRdb's table, derived via immunoSEQ multiplex PCR, lists solely in-frame clones and lacks some. In the table there are about 380,000 clones, 96% of which are singletons. Material for sequencing was memory CD8+ T cells sorted from blood. Noted subset: CD45RO+ cells pooled with CCR7-negative TemRA cells. All receptors derive from a man aged 25 to 45 in good health.

The chain couples TRBV4-1 to TRBJ2-2, with D maybe TRBD2 (5 bases). The CDR3 runs to 17 residues. Trimming took 0 bases from V and 7 from J, leaving 18 bases between them. Germline CDR1 and CDR2: MGHRA and YSYEKL. The CDR3 nucleotides read TGCGCCAGCAGCCAAGAGTTGAGGGTCGGAGTCGGCGGGGAGCTGTTTTTT. Translation gives CASSQELRVGVGGELFF.

The V gene is TRBV5-4, the J gene TRBJ2-7, with D perhaps TRBD2 (5 bases). Germline V CDR1 and CDR2: SGHNT, YYREEE (reference sequence). V was pared by 4 bases and J by 2 bases, with 19 bases between. The CDR3 sequence is 16 residues long. This CDR3 is CASSPGGPAATYEQYF. The CDR3 nucleotides read TGTGCCAGCAGCCCAGGCGGGCCAGCCGCCACCTACGAGCAGTACTTC.

The V call is TRBV5-4, the J call TRBJ1-3, with TRBD1 matching 7 bases. The V segment lost 0 bases and the J segment 2 bases; nucleotides outside the gene matches: 8. This CDR3 region has 17 residues. Per germline, CDR1 SGHNT and CDR2 YYREEE (reference sequence). The CDR3 sequence: CASSLESRQGAGNTIYF. The DNA of the CDR3 is TGTGCCAGCAGCTTGGAGTCGAGGCAGGGGGCTGGAAACACCATATATTTT.

The chain is built from TRBV2 and TRBJ1-5; D may be TRBD1 (5 bases). Germline V gene lookup returns CDR1 SNHLY and CDR2 FYNNEI. V was pared by 6 bases and J by 9 bases, with 18 bases between. CDR3 length equals 14 residues. CDR3 sequence (DNA): TGTGCCAGCAGGGCAAACGGGGGTTGGGTGCCCCAGCATTTT. Its protein is CASRANGGWVPQHF.

The chain recombines TRBV15 with TRBJ1-1; the match to TRBD1 covers 7 bases. The CDR3 is 15 amino acids. In germline, CDR1 is LNHNV, CDR2 YYDKDF (reference sequence). V trimming: 5 bases; J trimming: 1 base; junction bases outside the gene matches: 7. The CDR3 loop is CATSGTGTANTEAFF. Written as DNA, the CDR3 is TGTGCCACCAGCGGAACCGGGACAGCGAACACTGAAGCTTTCTTT.

This chain joins TRBV6-5 and TRBJ2-1; TRBD2 might be the D (6 bases). The germline V gene has CDR1 MNHEY and CDR2 SVGAGI. V shed 6 bases and J shed 12 bases, with 24 bases lying between them. This CDR3 has 15 amino acids. The DNA of the CDR3 is TGTGCCAGCAGCCTGTGGACTAACGGGATTAGAGGGCAGTTCTTC. Translating gives CASSLWTNGIRGQFF.